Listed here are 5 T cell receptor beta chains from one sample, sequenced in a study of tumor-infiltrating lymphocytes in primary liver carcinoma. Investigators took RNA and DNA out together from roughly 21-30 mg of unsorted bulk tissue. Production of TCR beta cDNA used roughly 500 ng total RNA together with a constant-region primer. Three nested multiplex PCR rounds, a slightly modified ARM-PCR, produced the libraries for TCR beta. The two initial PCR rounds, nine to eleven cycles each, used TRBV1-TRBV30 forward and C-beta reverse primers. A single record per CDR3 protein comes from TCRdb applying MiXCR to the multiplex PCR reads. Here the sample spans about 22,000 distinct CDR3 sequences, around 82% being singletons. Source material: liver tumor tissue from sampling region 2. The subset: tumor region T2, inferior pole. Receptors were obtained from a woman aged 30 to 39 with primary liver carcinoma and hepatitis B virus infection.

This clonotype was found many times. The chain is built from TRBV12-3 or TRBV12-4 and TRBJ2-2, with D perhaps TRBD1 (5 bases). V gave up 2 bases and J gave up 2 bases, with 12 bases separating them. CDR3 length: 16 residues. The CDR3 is CASSLYPGSNTGELFF. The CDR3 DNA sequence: TGTGCCAGCAGTTTATACCCAGGGTCCAACACCGGGGAGCTGTTTTTT.

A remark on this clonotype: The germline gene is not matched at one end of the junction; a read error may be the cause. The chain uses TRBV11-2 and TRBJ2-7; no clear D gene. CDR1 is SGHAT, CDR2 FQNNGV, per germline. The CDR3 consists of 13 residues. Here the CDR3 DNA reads TGTGCCAGCATCTTAGGCTCAAACTATGGGCAGTACTTC. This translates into CASILGSNYGQYF.

CDR3 sequence: CANSLLTGKGEQFF. The CDR3 nucleotides read TGTGCTAACAGCCTCTTAACGGGAAAGGGTGAGCAGTTCTTC. The J gene is TRBJ2-1, the V gene TRBV11-2, with D possibly matching TRBD2 (5 bases). The CDR3 runs 14 residues. Germline V gene sequence: CDR1 SGHAT, CDR2 FQNNGV.

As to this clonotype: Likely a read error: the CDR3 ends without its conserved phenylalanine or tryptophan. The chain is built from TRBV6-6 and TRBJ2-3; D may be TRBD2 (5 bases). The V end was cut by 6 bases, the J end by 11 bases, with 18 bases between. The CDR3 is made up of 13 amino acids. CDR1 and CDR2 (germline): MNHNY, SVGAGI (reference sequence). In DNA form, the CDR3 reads TGTGCCAGCAGGAGCTGGGAGATACGTATGCAGTATATT. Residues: CASRSWEIRMQYI.

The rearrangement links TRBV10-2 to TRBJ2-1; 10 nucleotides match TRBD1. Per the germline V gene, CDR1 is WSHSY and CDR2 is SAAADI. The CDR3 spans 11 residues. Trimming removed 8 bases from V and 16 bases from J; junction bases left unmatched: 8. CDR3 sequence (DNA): TGCGCCAGCGACGGACAGGGGGTCCCATTCTTC. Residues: CASDGQGVPFF.